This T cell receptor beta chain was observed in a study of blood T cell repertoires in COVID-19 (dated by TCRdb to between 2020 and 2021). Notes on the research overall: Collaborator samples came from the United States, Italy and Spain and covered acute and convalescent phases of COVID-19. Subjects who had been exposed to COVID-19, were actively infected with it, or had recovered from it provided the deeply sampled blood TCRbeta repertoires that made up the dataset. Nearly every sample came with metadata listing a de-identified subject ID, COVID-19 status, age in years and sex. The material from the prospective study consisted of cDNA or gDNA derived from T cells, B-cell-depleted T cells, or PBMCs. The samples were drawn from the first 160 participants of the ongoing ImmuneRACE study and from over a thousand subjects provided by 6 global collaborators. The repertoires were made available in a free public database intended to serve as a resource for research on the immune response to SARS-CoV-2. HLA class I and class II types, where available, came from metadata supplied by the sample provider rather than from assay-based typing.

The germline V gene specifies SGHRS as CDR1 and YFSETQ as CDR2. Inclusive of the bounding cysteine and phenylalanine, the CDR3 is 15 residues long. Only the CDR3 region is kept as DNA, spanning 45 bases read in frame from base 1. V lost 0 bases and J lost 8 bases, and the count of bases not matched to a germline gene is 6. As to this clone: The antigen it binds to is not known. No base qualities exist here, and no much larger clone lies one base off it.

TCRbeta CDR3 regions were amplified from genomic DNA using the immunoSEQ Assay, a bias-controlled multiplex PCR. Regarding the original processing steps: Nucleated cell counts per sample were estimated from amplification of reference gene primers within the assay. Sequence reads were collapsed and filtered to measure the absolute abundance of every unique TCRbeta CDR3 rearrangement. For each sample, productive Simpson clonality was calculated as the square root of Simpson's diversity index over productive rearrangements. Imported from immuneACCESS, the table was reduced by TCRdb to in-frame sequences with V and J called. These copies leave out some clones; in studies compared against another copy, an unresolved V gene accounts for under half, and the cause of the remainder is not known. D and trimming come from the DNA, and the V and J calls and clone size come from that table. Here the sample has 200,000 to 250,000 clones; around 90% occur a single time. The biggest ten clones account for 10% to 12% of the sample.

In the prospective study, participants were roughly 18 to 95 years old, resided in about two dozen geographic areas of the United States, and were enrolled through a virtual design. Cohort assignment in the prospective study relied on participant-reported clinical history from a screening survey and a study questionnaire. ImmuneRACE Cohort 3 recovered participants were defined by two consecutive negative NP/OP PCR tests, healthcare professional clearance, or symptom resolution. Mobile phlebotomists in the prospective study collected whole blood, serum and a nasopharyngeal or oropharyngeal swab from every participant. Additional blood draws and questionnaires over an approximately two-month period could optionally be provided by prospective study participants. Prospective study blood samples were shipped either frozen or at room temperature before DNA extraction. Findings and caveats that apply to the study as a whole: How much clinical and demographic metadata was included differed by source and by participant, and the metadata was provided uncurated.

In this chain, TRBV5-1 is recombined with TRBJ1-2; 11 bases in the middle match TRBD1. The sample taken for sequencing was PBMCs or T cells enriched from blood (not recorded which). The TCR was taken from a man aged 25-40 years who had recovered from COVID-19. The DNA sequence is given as TGCGCCAGCAGCTTGGGTTCGGACAGGGGGCACGGCTACACCTTC. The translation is CASSLGSDRGHGYTF.